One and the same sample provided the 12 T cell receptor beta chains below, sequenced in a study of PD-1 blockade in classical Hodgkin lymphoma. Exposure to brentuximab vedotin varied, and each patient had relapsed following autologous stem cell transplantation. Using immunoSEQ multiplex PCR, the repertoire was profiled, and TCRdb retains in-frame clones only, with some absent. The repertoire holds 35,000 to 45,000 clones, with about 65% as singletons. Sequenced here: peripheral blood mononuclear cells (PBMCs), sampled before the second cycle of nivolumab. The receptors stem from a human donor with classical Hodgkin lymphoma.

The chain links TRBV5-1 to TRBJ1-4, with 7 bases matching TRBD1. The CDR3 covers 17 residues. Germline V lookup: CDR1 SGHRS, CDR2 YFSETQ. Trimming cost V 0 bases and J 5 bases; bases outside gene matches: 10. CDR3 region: CASSLARAGGRNEKLFF. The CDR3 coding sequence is TGCGCCAGCAGCTTGGCCCGGGCAGGGGGAAGGAATGAAAAACTGTTTTTT.

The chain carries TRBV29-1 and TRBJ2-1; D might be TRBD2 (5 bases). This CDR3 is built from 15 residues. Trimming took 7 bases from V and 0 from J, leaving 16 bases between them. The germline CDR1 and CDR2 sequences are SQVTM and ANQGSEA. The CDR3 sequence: CSAEGRDSSYNEQFF. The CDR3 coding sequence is TGCAGCGCCGAGGGCCGGGATAGCTCCTACAATGAGCAGTTCTTC.

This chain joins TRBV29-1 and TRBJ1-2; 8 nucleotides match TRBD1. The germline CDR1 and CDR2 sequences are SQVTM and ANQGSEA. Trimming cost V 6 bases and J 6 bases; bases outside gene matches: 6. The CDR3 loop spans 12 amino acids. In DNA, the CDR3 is TGCAGCGTGGGCACAGGGGGAAATGGCTACACCTTC. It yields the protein CSVGTGGNGYTF.

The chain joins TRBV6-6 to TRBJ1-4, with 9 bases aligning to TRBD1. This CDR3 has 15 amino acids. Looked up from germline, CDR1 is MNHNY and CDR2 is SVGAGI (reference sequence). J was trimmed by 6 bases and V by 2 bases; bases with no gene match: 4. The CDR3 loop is CASSYRGQGDEKLFF. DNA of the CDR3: TGTGCCAGCAGTTACAGGGGACAGGGTGATGAAAAACTGTTTTTT.

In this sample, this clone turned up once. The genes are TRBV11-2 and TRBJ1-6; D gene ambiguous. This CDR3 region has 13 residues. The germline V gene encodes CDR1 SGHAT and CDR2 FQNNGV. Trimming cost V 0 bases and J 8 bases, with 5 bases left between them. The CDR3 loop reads CASSLERDSPLHF. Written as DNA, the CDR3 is TGTGCCAGCAGCTTAGAGAGGGATTCACCCCTCCACTTT.

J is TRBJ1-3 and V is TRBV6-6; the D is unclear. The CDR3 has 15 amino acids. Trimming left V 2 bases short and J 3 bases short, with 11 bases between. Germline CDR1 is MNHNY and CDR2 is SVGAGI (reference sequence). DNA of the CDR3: TGTGCCAGCAGTTACGCACATGGGGTTGGAAACACCATATATTTT. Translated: CASSYAHGVGNTIYF.

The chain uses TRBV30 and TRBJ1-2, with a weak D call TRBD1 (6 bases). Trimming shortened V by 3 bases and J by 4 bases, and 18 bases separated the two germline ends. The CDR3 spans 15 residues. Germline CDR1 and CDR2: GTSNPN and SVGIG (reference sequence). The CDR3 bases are TGTGCCTGGAGGATTCCAGGGGATACGCTCTATGGCTACACCTTC. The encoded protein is CAWRIPGDTLYGYTF.

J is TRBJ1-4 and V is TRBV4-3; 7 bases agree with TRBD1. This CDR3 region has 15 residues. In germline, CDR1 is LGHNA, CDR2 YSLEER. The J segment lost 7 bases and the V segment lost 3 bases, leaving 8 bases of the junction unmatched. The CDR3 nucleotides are TGCGCCAGCAGCCAGGCCGGGACAGCGGTTGAAAAACTGTTTTTT. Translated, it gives CASSQAGTAVEKLFF.

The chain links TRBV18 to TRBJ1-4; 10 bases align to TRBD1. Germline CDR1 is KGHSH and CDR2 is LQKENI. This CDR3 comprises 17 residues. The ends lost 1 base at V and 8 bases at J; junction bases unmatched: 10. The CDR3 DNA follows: TGTGCCAGCTCACCACTAGTTTTGGGGACAGGGGAAGAAAAACTGTTTTTT. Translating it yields CASSPLVLGTGEEKLFF. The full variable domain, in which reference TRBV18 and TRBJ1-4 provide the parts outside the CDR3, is NAGVMQNPRHLVRRRGQEARLRCSPMKGHSHVYWYRQLPEEGLKFMVYLQKENIIDESGMPKERFSAEFPKEGPSILRIQQVVRGDSAAYFCASSPLVLGTGEEKLFFGSGTQLSVL.

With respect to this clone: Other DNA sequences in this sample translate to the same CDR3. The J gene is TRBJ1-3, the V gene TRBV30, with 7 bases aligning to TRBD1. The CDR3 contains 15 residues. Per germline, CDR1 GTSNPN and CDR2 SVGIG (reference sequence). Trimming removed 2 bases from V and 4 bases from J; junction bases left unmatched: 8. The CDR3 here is CAWSRDSGSGNTIYF. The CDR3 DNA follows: TGTGCCTGGAGTCGGGACAGTGGGAGCGGAAACACCATATATTTT. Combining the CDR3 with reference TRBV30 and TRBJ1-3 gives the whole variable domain SQTIHQWPATLVQPVGSPLSLECTVEGTSNPNLYWYRQAAGRGLQLLFYSVGIGQISSEVPQNLSASRPQDRQFILSSKKLLLSDSGFYLCAWSRDSGSGNTIYFGEGSWLTVV.

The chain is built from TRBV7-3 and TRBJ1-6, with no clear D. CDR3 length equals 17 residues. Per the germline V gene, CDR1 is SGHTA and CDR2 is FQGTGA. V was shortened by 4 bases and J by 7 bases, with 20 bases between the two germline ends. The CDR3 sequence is CASSSSNRIRKNSPLHF. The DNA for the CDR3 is TGTGCCAGCAGCTCCAGCAATCGCATTCGGAAGAATTCACCCCTCCACTTT.

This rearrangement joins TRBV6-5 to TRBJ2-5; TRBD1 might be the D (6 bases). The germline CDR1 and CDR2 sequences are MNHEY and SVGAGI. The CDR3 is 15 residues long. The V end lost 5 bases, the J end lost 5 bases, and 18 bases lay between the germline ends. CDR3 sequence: CASSQTWTADETQYF. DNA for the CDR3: TGTGCCAGCAGTCAGACCTGGACAGCCGACGAGACCCAGTACTTC.